The 29 T cell receptor beta chains presented below share a single source sample, sequenced in a study of shared clonotypes between healthy human individuals. This table comes from immunoSEQ multiplex PCR, and its TCRdb copy is limited to in-frame clones, with some not included. The profile shows millions of clones, 95% of them singletons. The sequencing sample was made of naive CD4+ T cells sorted from blood. Noted subset: CD45RA+ positively selected. The receptor set was obtained from a man aged 18 to 29 in good health.

V gene TRBV18 combines with J gene TRBJ2-6, with D unclear. This CDR3 contains 16 residues. The germline CDR1 and CDR2 sequences are KGHSH and LQKENI. With 3 bases removed from V and 2 bases from J, the gap between germline ends came to 11 bases. The CDR3 DNA follows: TGTGCCAGCTCACCTAACGCGGCTCCTGGGGCCAACGTCCTGACTTTC. Amino acid sequence: CASSPNAAPGANVLTF.

The rearrangement links TRBV25-1 to TRBJ1-6, with 7 bases fitting TRBD1. The CDR3 loop spans 15 amino acids. Trimming at V came to 3 bases and at J to 12 bases, leaving 11 bases not matched to a gene. In germline, CDR1 is MGHDK, CDR2 SYGVNS. CDR3 region: CASSETRGQWGPLHF. In DNA, the CDR3 is TGTGCCAGCAGTGAGACGCGGGGACAGTGGGGACCCCTCCACTTT.

The chain joins TRBV29-1 to TRBJ2-3, with a possible D match to TRBD2 (5 bases). Germline V gene sequence: CDR1 SQVTM, CDR2 ANQGSEA. V was shortened by 7 bases and J by 6 bases, with 11 bases between the two germline ends. The CDR3 consists of 11 residues. CDR3 bases: TGCAGCGCCCGTTCGGGGGATACGCAGTATTTT. Protein sequence: CSARSGDTQYF.

The CDR3 is CASSLVQGDWGNQPQHF. CDR3 nucleotide sequence: TGTGCCAGCAGCTTGGTACAGGGAGATTGGGGCAATCAGCCCCAGCATTTT. This chain uses TRBV5-5 with TRBJ1-5, with D possibly matching TRBD1 (6 bases). The germline CDR1 and CDR2 sequences are SGHKS and YYEKEE (reference sequence). The CDR3 length is 17 residues. Deletions cut 0 bases from V and 2 bases from J, with 15 bases between. The whole variable domain, remainder taken from reference TRBV5-5 and TRBJ1-5, is DAGVTQSPTHLIKTRGQQVTLRCSPISGHKSVSWYQQVLGQGPQFIFQYYEKEERGRGNFPDRFSARQFPNYSSELNVNALLLGDSALYLCASSLVQGDWGNQPQHFGDGTRLSIL.

V is TRBV4-3 and J is TRBJ2-6; D is tentatively TRBD1 or TRBD2 (5 bases each). Trimming left V 4 bases short and J 1 base short, with 20 bases between. Germline V gene data show CDR1 as LGHNA and CDR2 as YSLEER. CDR3 size: 19 residues. This CDR3 reads CASSRGVPGRFSGANVLTF. DNA of the CDR3: TGCGCCAGCAGCCGGGGAGTCCCGGGACGGTTTTCTGGGGCCAACGTCCTGACTTTC.

V is TRBV5-4 and J is TRBJ2-7; the match to TRBD2 covers 8 bases. The CDR3 has 14 amino acids. With 1 base clipped from V and 4 bases from J, the junction kept 4 bases outside the gene matches. Looked up from germline, CDR1 is SGHNT and CDR2 is YYREEE (reference sequence). CDR3 sequence reads: CASSLTSGPYEQYF. CDR3 coding DNA: TGTGCCAGCAGCTTGACTAGCGGACCGTACGAGCAGTACTTC.

A note on this clone: This sample includes further DNA sequences coding for the same CDR3. The V gene is TRBV2, the J gene TRBJ1-5; 7 bases align to TRBD1. Germline V gene lookup returns CDR1 SNHLY and CDR2 FYNNEI. The CDR3 has 14 residues. V was pared by 6 bases and J by 3 bases, with 5 bases of the junction left unmatched. The CDR3 is CASSETGYNQPQHF. DNA of the CDR3: TGTGCCAGCAGCGAGACAGGGTACAATCAGCCCCAGCATTTT.

The V and J genes are TRBV2 and TRBJ1-1; D remains ambiguous. Germline assignment: CDR1 SNHLY and CDR2 FYNNEI. Trimming removed 2 bases from V and 3 bases from J, with 19 bases in between. The CDR3 loop spans 17 amino acids. In DNA form, the CDR3 reads TGTGCCAGCAGTGAAATCTCCCTGGACTCACGGGACACTGAAGCTTTCTTT. This gives the protein CASSEISLDSRDTEAFF. The full variable domain, completed using reference TRBV2 and TRBJ1-1, is EPEVTQTPSHQVTQMGQEVILRCVPISNHLYFYWYRQILGQKVEFLVSFYNNEISEKSEIFDDQFSVERPDGSNFTLKIRSTKLEDSAMYFCASSEISLDSRDTEAFFGQGTRLTVV.

The gene calls are TRBV25-1 and TRBJ2-2; TRBD1 matches 8 bases. The CDR3 runs to 17 residues. V shed 8 bases, J shed 5 bases, and the junction held 16 bases outside the gene matches. Germline V lookup: CDR1 MGHDK, CDR2 SYGVNS. CDR3 nucleotide sequence: TGTGCCAGCGGGTCAGTATCCGGGACAGGAAATACCGGGGAGCTGTTTTTT. Protein sequence: CASGSVSGTGNTGELFF.

The CDR3: CSVDWTSGYNEQFF. The CDR3 DNA reads as TGCAGCGTTGATTGGACTAGCGGATACAATGAGCAGTTCTTC. This chain joins TRBV29-1 and TRBJ2-1, with TRBD2 identical over 10 bases. Germline CDR1 SQVTM, CDR2 ANQGSEA. This CDR3 contains 14 residues. V was clipped by 3 bases and J by 4 bases; unmatched bases: 3.

This clone was picked up one time. The genes are TRBV25-1 and TRBJ1-1, with 7 bases fitting TRBD1. The CDR3 totals 14 residues. Germline-derived CDR1 and CDR2 are MGHDK and SYGVNS. Unmatched junction bases numbered 8, after V lost 4 bases and J lost 6 bases. The CDR3 spells CASSATGIKAEAFF. The CDR3 DNA reads TGTGCCAGCAGTGCGACAGGGATTAAAGCTGAAGCTTTCTTT.

The V call is TRBV28, the J call TRBJ1-4, with D tentatively TRBD1 (5 bases). Germline CDR1 reads MDHEN; CDR2 reads SYDVKM. This CDR3 contains 14 residues. The V end was cut by 8 bases, the J end by 7 bases, with 17 bases between. The CDR3 loop is CASASGTSSEKLFF. CDR3 DNA: TGTGCCAGCGCCTCAGGGACCTCGAGTGAAAAACTGTTTTTT.

The chain recombines TRBV2 with TRBJ2-2, with D unresolved. Germline assignment: CDR1 SNHLY and CDR2 FYNNEI. The CDR3 has 13 amino acids. V gave up 5 bases and J gave up 1 base, with 5 bases separating them. The CDR3 is CASSIRNTGELFF. The CDR3 nucleotides read TGTGCCAGCAGTATCAGGAACACCGGGGAGCTGTTTTTT.

The genes are TRBV9 and TRBJ2-1; the D gene is possibly TRBD1 (6 bases). Germline-derived CDR1 and CDR2 are SGDLS and YYNGEE. The CDR3 spans 15 residues. The ends were cut back, 0 bases at V and 3 bases at J, with 10 bases in the middle. CDR3 in amino acids: CASSVVEGGYNEQFF. CDR3 nucleotides: TGTGCCAGCAGCGTAGTTGAAGGGGGCTACAATGAGCAGTTCTTC.

The chain recombines TRBV7-9 with TRBJ2-1, with 10 bases aligning to TRBD2. The CDR3 has 16 amino acids. V was pared by 0 bases and J by 4 bases, with 3 bases of the junction left unmatched. CDR1 and CDR2 (germline): SEHNR, FQNEAQ (reference sequence). CDR3: CASSLAAAGGYNEQFF. The DNA of the CDR3 is TGTGCCAGCAGCTTAGCAGCAGCGGGAGGGTACAATGAGCAGTTCTTC.

The genes are TRBV6-5 and TRBJ2-1; 14 bases agree with TRBD2. The CDR3 sequence is 15 residues long. In germline, CDR1 is MNHEY, CDR2 SVGAGI. V shed 5 bases and J 9 bases; nucleotides not matched to a gene: 6. The CDR3 sequence is CASSRGTSGSGEQFF. The CDR3 bases are TGTGCCAGCAGTAGAGGGACTAGCGGGAGCGGTGAGCAGTTCTTC.

This sequence joins TRBV27 and TRBJ2-1; 8 positions agree with TRBD2. The CDR3 length is 13 residues. J was trimmed by 15 bases and V by 1 base; bases with no gene match: 8. Germline V gives CDR1 MNHEY, CDR2 SMNVEV (reference sequence). The CDR3 nucleotides are TGTGCCAGCAGTTTATACAGCGGGGGACCCCTGTTCTTC. Amino acid sequence: CASSLYSGGPLFF.

A note on this clone: Different DNA sequences within this sample yield the same CDR3. The V and J genes are TRBV5-4 and TRBJ2-5; TRBD2 aligns across 10 bases. The ends lost 4 bases at V and 5 bases at J; junction bases unmatched: 8. This CDR3 has 15 residues. Germline V gene data show CDR1 as SGHNT and CDR2 as YYREEE (reference sequence). The CDR3 region is CASSPIAGGRETQYF. The CDR3 DNA follows: TGTGCCAGCAGCCCGATAGCGGGGGGCCGGGAGACCCAGTACTTC.

This chain uses TRBV5-4 with TRBJ1-3; D not resolved. Germline V gives CDR1 SGHNT, CDR2 YYREEE (reference sequence). CDR3 size: 13 residues. With 6 bases removed from V and 0 bases from J, the gap between germline ends came to 7 bases. In DNA, the CDR3 is TGTGCCAGCACCACCCACTCTGGAAACACCATATATTTT. This codes for CASTTHSGNTIYF.

The chain has TRBV6-1 and TRBJ1-4; D is unclear. CDR3 length: 13 amino acids. V lost 7 bases, J lost 0 bases, and 6 bases lay in between. Germline V CDR1 and CDR2: MNHNS, SASEGT. The CDR3 DNA reads as TGTGCCAGCAAGGAGGCAACTAATGAAAAACTGTTTTTT. This encodes CASKEATNEKLFF.

The chain recombines TRBV5-1 with TRBJ2-2; 7 bases line up with TRBD1. V trimming: 1 base; J trimming: 6 bases; junction bases outside the gene matches: 9. Per germline, CDR1 SGHRS and CDR2 YFSETQ. There are 16 residues in the CDR3. CDR3 residues: CASSLRSDQGAGELFF. The CDR3 DNA sequence: TGCGCCAGCAGCTTGAGATCCGACCAGGGGGCCGGGGAGCTGTTTTTT.

This chain uses TRBV6-1 with TRBJ2-3, with unresolved D. Germline CDR1 is MNHNS and CDR2 is SASEGT. The CDR3 contains 13 residues. V lost 3 bases to trimming and J lost 3 bases, with 7 bases between them. The CDR3 DNA reads as TGTGCCAGCAGTGATCTCCAAACAGATACGCAGTATTTT. Its protein is CASSDLQTDTQYF.

The chain recombines TRBV6-1 with TRBJ2-7; D ambiguous. This CDR3 is built from 13 residues. CDR1 is MNHNS, CDR2 SASEGT, per germline. Trimming stripped 0 bases from V and 0 bases from J, with 3 bases between. In DNA, the CDR3 is TGTGCCAGCAGTGAAGCGAGCTCCTACGAGCAGTACTTC. This gives the protein CASSEASSYEQYF.

Points on this clone: Distinct nucleotide sequences in the sample also encode this CDR3. V and J are TRBV19 and TRBJ2-7; 9 bases are a match to TRBD2. The CDR3 is made up of 13 amino acids. V lost 2 bases and J lost 4; bases outside the gene matches: 0. The germline V gene encodes CDR1 LNHDA and CDR2 SQIVND (reference sequence). For the CDR3, the DNA is TGTGCCAGTAGTATACTAGCGGGGTACGAGCAGTACTTC. Its protein is CASSILAGYEQYF.

The V and J genes are TRBV11-2 and TRBJ2-7; the D gene is possibly TRBD1 (5 bases). Looked up from germline, CDR1 is SGHAT and CDR2 is FQNNGV. This CDR3 comprises 14 residues. Trimming removed 1 base from V and 9 bases from J, with 16 bases in between. CDR3 sequence reads: CASSLAVAGRGQYF. The CDR3 nucleotides read TGTGCCAGCAGCTTAGCAGTCGCAGGGCGCGGGCAGTACTTC.

The V and J genes are TRBV21-1 and TRBJ1-5. TRBV21-1 is given as a pseudogene. This CDR3 has 14 residues. CDR3 loop: CASSNRSSNQPQHF. The DNA for the CDR3 is TGTGCCAGCAGCAACCGGAGTAGCAATCAGCCCCAGCATTTT.

This chain connects TRBV10-3 to TRBJ2-1; 16 positions match TRBD2. The CDR3 sequence is 15 residues long. The trim removed 11 bases at V and 10 bases at J, leaving 11 bases unmatched. Germline V gene lookup returns CDR1 ENHRY and CDR2 SYGVKD. The DNA of the CDR3 is TGTGCCGGCGGGACTAGCGGGAGGGCCTATGGGGAGCAGTTCTTC. It yields the protein CAGGTSGRAYGEQFF.

The chain carries TRBV6-1 and TRBJ2-3; 7 bases align to TRBD2. V lost 7 bases, J lost 1 base, and 5 bases stayed unmatched. CDR3 length: 14 amino acids. Germline V gene sequence: CDR1 MNHNS, CDR2 SASEGT. CDR3 coding DNA: TGTGCCAGCACCAGGAGCGGGGGCACAGATACGCAGTATTTT. Its translation: CASTRSGGTDTQYF.

The count of this clone is one. The J gene is TRBJ2-2, the V gene TRBV7-2; perhaps TRBD1 as D (6 bases). CDR3 length equals 15 residues. Trimming pared 5 bases from V and 4 bases from J, leaving 14 bases between. CDR1 SGHTA and CDR2 FQGNSA come from the germline V gene. The CDR3, as DNA: TGTGCCAGCAGCCCGGGACATGATTTCACCGGGGAGCTGTTTTTT. This gives the protein CASSPGHDFTGELFF.